This T cell receptor (beta chain) was captured by sequencing in a study of cytomegalovirus exposure and HLA in healthy donors. A few counts support this clone. Its antigen is not identified. The PCR had 60 Vbeta and 13 Jbeta primers. The data were produced by immunoSEQ multiplex PCR, yet TCRdb's version contains in-frame clones alone and is incomplete. The sample lists approximately 75,000 clones; 60% to 75% were seen once. CDR1 SGHTA and CDR2 FQGNSA come from the germline V gene. Trimming removed 2 bases from V and 2 bases from J, with 2 bases in between. This CDR3 region has 12 residues. Study-level points and caveats: An assumption of roughly uniform sequencing depth across donors underlay the presence/absence analyses.

This TCR was sampled from a man aged 35 to 55 in good health and CMV-seropositive. Material for sequencing was PBMCs. V and J are TRBV7-2 and TRBJ2-3, with unresolved D. The CDR3 DNA reads TGTGCCAGCAGCTTATACACAGATACGCAGTATTTT. Translating gives CASSLYTDTQYF.